The 8 T cell receptor beta chains given below trace back to one sample, sequenced in a study of shared clonotypes between healthy human individuals. Naive-designated CD8 cells lacked CD45RO, were positively enriched for CCR7, and omitted terminally differentiated effector memory CD45RA+ cells. Data came from immunoSEQ multiplex PCR; TCRdb stores just in-frame clones and leaves some out. The sample lists about 2 million clones, about 95% occurring once. Specimen: naive CD8+ T cells sorted from blood. Receptor source: a man aged 18 to 29 in good health.

The rearrangement uses TRBV6-1 and TRBJ2-7; D remains ambiguous. The V gene lost 1 base and the J gene lost 5 bases, with 6 bases spanning the gap. The CDR3 has 12 residues. Germline values: CDR1 MNHNS, CDR2 SASEGT. The CDR3, as DNA: TGTGCCAGCAGTGAAGGGGTCGACGAGCAGTACTTC. This encodes CASSEGVDEQYF.

The chain combines TRBV2 with TRBJ2-1; TRBD1 is a possible D gene (6 bases). This CDR3 spans 13 amino acids. Trimming removed 9 bases from V and 4 bases from J, with 13 bases in between. The germline V gene encodes CDR1 SNHLY and CDR2 FYNNEI. CDR3: CARGDILYNEQFF. The CDR3 nucleotides read TGTGCCAGGGGGGACATTCTGTACAATGAGCAGTTCTTC.

The chain carries TRBV5-6 and TRBJ1-3, with D uncertain. Germline V lookup: CDR1 SGHDT, CDR2 YYEEEE. Trimming took 3 bases from V and 7 from J, leaving 14 bases between them. The CDR3 is made up of 14 amino acids. CDR3 in amino acids: CASSYGSLRNTIYF. In DNA, the CDR3 is TGTGCCAGCAGCTATGGTTCTCTGAGGAACACCATATATTTT.

The rearrangement uses TRBV29-1 and TRBJ2-1; weak D call: TRBD1 (5 bases). The length of the CDR3 is 13 residues. In germline, CDR1 is SQVTM, CDR2 ANQGSEA. The ends were cut back, 5 bases at V and 5 bases at J, with 13 bases in the middle. This CDR3 reads CSVWWGRDNEQFF. CDR3 DNA: TGCAGCGTTTGGTGGGGCCGGGACAATGAGCAGTTCTTC.

Concerning this clone itself: This specimen includes other DNA sequences encoding the same CDR3. CDR3 in DNA: TGTGCCAGCAGTTACCAGGGGGGGTACACTGAAGCTTTCTTT. Translating it yields CASSYQGGYTEAFF. The chain has TRBV6-6 and TRBJ1-1, with 7 bases matching TRBD1. Trimming removed 2 bases from V and 3 bases from J; junction bases left unmatched: 3. Per germline, CDR1 MNHNY and CDR2 SVGAGI (reference sequence). The CDR3 loop spans 14 amino acids.

The genes are TRBV19 and TRBJ1-6; 7 bases fit TRBD1. The CDR3 length is 15 residues. Trimming cost V 7 bases and J 6 bases; bases outside gene matches: 9. Germline CDR1 reads LNHDA; CDR2 reads SQIVND (reference sequence). The DNA for the CDR3 is TGTGCCAGTACCATGGGGGCAGGGGGTAATTCACCCCTCCACTTT. It translates to CASTMGAGGNSPLHF.

The chain is built from TRBV7-8 and TRBJ1-2; 8 positions agree with TRBD1. V lost 4 bases to trimming and J lost 3 bases; unmatched junction nucleotides: 13. This CDR3 has 17 residues. Germline V gene sequence: CDR1 SGHVS, CDR2 FQNEAQ. CDR3 protein: CASSSDFFGTGDYGYTF. The CDR3 DNA is TGTGCCAGCAGCTCCGATTTTTTCGGGACAGGAGACTATGGCTACACCTTC.

This chain joins TRBV29-1 and TRBJ2-1; possible D gene TRBD1, 5 bases. V shed 3 bases and J shed 4 bases, with 10 bases lying between them. In germline, CDR1 is SQVTM, CDR2 ANQGSEA. CDR3 length: 13 residues. The CDR3 region is CSVDKDNYNEQFF. CDR3 nucleotides: TGCAGCGTTGATAAGGACAATTACAATGAGCAGTTCTTC.